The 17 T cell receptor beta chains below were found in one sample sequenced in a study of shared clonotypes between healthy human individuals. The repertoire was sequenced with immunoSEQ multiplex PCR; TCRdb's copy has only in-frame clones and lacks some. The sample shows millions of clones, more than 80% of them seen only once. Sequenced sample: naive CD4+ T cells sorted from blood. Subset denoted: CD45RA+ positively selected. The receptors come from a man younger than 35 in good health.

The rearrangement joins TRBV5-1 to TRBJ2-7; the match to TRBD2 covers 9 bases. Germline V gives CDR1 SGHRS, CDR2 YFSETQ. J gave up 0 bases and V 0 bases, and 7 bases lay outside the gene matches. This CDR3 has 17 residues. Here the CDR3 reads CASSLGLAGINSYEQYF. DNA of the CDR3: TGCGCCAGCAGCTTGGGGCTAGCGGGGATAAACTCCTACGAGCAGTACTTC. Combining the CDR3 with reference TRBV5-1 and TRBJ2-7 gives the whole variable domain KAGVTQTPRYLIKTRGQQVTLSCSPISGHRSVSWYQQTPGQGLQFLFEYFSETQRNKGNFPGRFSGRQFSNSRSEMNVSTLELGDSALYLCASSLGLAGINSYEQYFGPGTRLTVT.

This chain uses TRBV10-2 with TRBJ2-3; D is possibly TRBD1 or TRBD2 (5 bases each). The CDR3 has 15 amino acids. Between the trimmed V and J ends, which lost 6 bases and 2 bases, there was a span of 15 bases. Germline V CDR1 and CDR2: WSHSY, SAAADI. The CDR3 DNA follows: TGCGCCAGCAGAATTCGACCGGGACCCACAGATACGCAGTATTTT. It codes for CASRIRPGPTDTQYF.

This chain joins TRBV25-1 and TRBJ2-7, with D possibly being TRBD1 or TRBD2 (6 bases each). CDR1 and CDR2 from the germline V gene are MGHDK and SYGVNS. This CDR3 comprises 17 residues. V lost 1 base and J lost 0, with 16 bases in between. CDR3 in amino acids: CASSESKGGESSYEQYF. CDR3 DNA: TGTGCCAGCAGTGAATCGAAGGGGGGTGAAAGCTCCTACGAGCAGTACTTC.

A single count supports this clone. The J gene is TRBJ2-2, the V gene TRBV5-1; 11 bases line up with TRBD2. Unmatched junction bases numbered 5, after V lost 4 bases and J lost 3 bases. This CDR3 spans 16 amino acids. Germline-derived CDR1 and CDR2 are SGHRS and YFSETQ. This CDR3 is CASSGGTSGYTGELFF. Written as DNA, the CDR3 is TGCGCCAGCAGCGGGGGGACTAGCGGCTACACCGGGGAGCTGTTTTTT.

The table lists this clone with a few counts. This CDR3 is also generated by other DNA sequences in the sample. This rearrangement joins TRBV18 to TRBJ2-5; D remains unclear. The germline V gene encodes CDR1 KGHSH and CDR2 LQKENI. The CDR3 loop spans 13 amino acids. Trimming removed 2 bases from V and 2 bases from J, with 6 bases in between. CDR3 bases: TGTGCCAGCTCACCAGGCAGACAAGAGACCCAGTACTTC. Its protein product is CASSPGRQETQYF.

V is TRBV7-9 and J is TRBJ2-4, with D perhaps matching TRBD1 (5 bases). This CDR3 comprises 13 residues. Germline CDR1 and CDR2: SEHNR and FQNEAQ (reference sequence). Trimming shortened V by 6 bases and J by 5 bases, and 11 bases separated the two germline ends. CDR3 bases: TGTGCCAGCAGTTCGGACACCCAAAACATTCAGTACTTC. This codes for CASSSDTQNIQYF.

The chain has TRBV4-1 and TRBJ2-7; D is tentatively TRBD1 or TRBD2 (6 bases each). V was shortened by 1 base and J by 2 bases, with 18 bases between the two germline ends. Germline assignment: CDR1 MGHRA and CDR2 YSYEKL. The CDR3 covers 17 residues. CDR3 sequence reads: CASSQGGSGALPYEQYF. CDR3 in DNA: TGCGCCAGCAGCCAAGGAGGGTCGGGGGCCCTTCCCTACGAGCAGTACTTC.

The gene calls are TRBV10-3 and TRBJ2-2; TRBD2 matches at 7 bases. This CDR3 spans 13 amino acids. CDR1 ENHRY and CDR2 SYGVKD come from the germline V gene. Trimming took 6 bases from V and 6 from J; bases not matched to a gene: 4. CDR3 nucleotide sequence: TGTGCCATCAGGGCGGGAGAGGCCGGGGAGCTGTTTTTT. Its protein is CAIRAGEAGELFF.

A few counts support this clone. The chain's CDR3 is CASSRDRGYEQYF. In DNA form, the CDR3 reads TGTGCCAGCAGCCGGGACAGGGGATACGAGCAGTACTTC. This chain connects TRBV13 to TRBJ2-7; 10 bases line up with TRBD1. V gave up 5 bases and J gave up 4 bases; unmatched junction bases: 2. Germline lookup yields CDR1 PRHDT and CDR2 FYEKMQ (reference sequence). The CDR3 has 13 amino acids. Based on the CDR3 plus reference TRBV13 and TRBJ2-7, the full variable domain is AAGVIQSPRHLIKEKRETATLKCYPIPRHDTVYWYQQGPGQDPQFLISFYEKMQSDKGSIPDRFSAQQFSDYHSELNMSSLELGDSALYFCASSRDRGYEQYFGPGTRLTVT.

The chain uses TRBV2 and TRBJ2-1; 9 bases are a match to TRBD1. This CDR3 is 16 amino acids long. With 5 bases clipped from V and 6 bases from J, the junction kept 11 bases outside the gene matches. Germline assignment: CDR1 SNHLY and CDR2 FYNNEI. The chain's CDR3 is CASSPSGTGSINEQFF. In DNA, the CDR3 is TGTGCCAGCAGTCCCTCGGGGACAGGGTCTATCAATGAGCAGTTCTTC.

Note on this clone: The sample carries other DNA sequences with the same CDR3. The CDR3 loop is CASSRDRGPYEQYF. In DNA form, the CDR3 reads TGTGCCAGCAGCCGGGACAGGGGGCCCTACGAGCAGTACTTC. V gene TRBV7-2 combines with J gene TRBJ2-7; 12 bases are a match to TRBD1. CDR3 size: 14 residues. The junction had 1 base not matched to a gene; V was cut back by 5 bases and J by 2 bases. Germline loops: CDR1 SGHTA, CDR2 FQGNSA. Supplemented by reference TRBV7-2 and TRBJ2-7, the full variable domain reads GAGVSQSPSNKVTEKGKDVELRCDPISGHTALYWYRQSLGQGLEFLIYFQGNSAPDKSGLPSDRFSAERTGGSVSTLTIQRTQQEDSAVYLCASSRDRGPYEQYFGPGTRLTVT.

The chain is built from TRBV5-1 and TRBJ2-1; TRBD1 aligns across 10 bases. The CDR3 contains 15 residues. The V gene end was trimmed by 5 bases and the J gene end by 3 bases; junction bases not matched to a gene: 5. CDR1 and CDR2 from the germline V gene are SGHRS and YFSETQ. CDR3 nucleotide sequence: TGCGCCAGCAGACTGGGGGACAGGGGCTACAATGAGCAGTTCTTC. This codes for CASRLGDRGYNEQFF.

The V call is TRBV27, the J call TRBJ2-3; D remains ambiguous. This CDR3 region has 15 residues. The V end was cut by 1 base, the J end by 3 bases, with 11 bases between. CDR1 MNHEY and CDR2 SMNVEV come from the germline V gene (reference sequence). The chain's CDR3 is CASSLWPRITDTQYF. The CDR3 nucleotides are TGTGCCAGCAGTTTATGGCCGCGGATAACAGATACGCAGTATTTT.

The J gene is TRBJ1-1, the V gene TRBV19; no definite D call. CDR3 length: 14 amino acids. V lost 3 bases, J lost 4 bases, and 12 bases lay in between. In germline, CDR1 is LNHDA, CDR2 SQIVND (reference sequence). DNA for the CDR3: TGTGCCAGTAGTATGGTGGGGAAGGGCACTGAAGCTTTCTTT. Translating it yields CASSMVGKGTEAFF.

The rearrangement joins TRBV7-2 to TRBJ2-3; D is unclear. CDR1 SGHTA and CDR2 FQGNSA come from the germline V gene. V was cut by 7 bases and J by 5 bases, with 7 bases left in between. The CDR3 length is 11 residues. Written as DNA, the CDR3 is TGTGCCAGCACCAACCGAGATACGCAGTATTTT. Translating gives CASTNRDTQYF.

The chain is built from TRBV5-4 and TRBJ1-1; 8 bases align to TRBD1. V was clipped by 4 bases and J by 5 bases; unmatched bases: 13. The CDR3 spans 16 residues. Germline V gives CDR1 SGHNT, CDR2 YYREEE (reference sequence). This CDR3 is CASSPLPRGRRTEAFF. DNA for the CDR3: TGTGCCAGCAGCCCACTACCCAGGGGGCGGCGGACTGAAGCTTTCTTT.

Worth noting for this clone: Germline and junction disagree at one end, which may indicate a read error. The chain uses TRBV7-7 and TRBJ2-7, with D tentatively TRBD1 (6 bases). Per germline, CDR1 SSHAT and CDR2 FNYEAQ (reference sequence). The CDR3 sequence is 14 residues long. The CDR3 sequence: CASSLAGAPNEQYF. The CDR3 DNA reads TGTGCTAGCAGCTTGGCAGGGGCCCCTAACGAGCAGTACTTC.